Only a few counts were recorded for the clone carrying this T cell receptor (beta chain). Its antigen remains unidentified. Unique molecular identifiers were carried by the TCR beta cDNA libraries. TCRdb re-called the PCR reads through MiXCR, storing one row per CDR3 protein. The data hold about 430,000 distinct CDR3 sequences, with 39% observed a single time. Germline V gives CDR1 DFQATT, CDR2 SNEGSKA (reference sequence). There are 15 residues in the CDR3. V lost 0 bases to trimming and J lost 3 bases, with 12 bases between them. This record belongs to a study of post-analysis software for immune sequencing data. At the level of the study: The disease courses spanned relapsing-remitting, secondary progressive and progressive-relapsing forms of multiple sclerosis. Study outcomes and limitations: Compared with controls, patients showed significantly lower normalized Chao1 diversity. With F measure, samples from one preparation batch clustered together strongly. About five TRBV segments were more frequent in patients than controls; TRBV5-6, TRBV5-1 and TRBV20-1 belonged to this group.

The receptor was isolated from a girl aged 2 to 10 with multiple sclerosis. The chain couples TRBV20-1 to TRBJ2-1; D might be TRBD2 (5 bases). The specimen sequenced was blood. The CDR3 region is CSARERADRYNEQFF. The CDR3 DNA follows: TGCAGTGCTAGAGAGAGAGCGGACCGCTACAATGAGCAGTTCTTC.